Shown below are 15 T cell receptor beta chains from a single sample sequenced in a study of CD8 T cells in Susac syndrome. Roughly 0.45 to 1 ug RNA was reverse transcribed with random hexamers. Each CDR3 protein is one row after TCRdb ran MiXCR on the immunoSEQ multiplex PCR reads. This table has about 47,000 distinct CDR3 sequences, over 90% appearing once. Sequencing input: CD8+ T cells from PBMCs. The source is a human donor in good health.

The J gene is TRBJ1-3, the V gene TRBV7-9; no clear D. Between the trimmed V and J ends, which lost 4 bases and 8 bases, there was a span of 15 bases. The germline V gene encodes CDR1 SEHNR and CDR2 FQNEAQ (reference sequence). CDR3 length: 14 residues. The CDR3 reads CASSWPRAGDTIYF. The CDR3 nucleotides read TGTGCCAGCAGCTGGCCTCGGGCTGGGGACACCATATATTTT.

The count of this clonotype is one. The rearrangement links TRBV7-9 to TRBJ2-1, with 9 bases matching TRBD2. Losses at the gene ends were 1 base for V and 2 bases for J; bases not matched to a gene: 3. The CDR3 has 16 amino acids. In germline, CDR1 is SEHNR, CDR2 FQNEAQ (reference sequence). The chain's CDR3 is CASSLGPSGTYNEQFF. The CDR3 DNA follows: TGTGCCAGCAGCTTAGGCCCTAGCGGGACCTACAATGAGCAGTTCTTC. Looking up the rest from reference TRBV7-9 and TRBJ2-1 gives the full variable domain: DTGVSQNPRHKITKRGQNVTFRCDPISEHNRLYWYRQTLGQGPEFLTYFQNEAQLEKSRLLSDRFSAERPKGSFSTLEIQRTEQGDSAMYLCASSLGPSGTYNEQFFGPGTRLTVL.

In its sample, this clonotype was seen once. J is TRBJ2-5 and V is TRBV7-2; 8 nucleotides align to TRBD1. With V trimmed by 1 base and J by 5 bases, 9 bases remained unmatched. Germline CDR1 and CDR2: SGHTA and FQGNSA. The CDR3 covers 16 residues. The CDR3 DNA reads TGTGCCAGCAGCTTAGAAGGTTACAGGGGGTTGGAGACCCAGTACTTC. This codes for CASSLEGYRGLETQYF.

The rearrangement links TRBV19 to TRBJ2-7; a weak D match, TRBD2 (5 bases). V lost 4 bases and J 5 bases, leaving 18 bases between the germline ends. CDR3 size: 15 residues. CDR1 and CDR2 (germline): LNHDA, SQIVND (reference sequence). The CDR3 bases are TGTGCCAGTAGTAGCGGGTCCGTAGCGTGGAACGAGCAGTACTTC. This gives the protein CASSSGSVAWNEQYF.

The rearrangement joins TRBV5-4 to TRBJ2-7; TRBD2 might be the D (5 bases). V lost 0 bases to trimming and J lost 5 bases, with 15 bases between them. The CDR3 sequence is 15 residues long. CDR1 SGHNT and CDR2 YYREEE come from the germline V gene (reference sequence). In nucleotides, the CDR3 is TGTGCCAGCAGCTTGGGACACGGACTGGCCGACGAGCAGTACTTC. Translation: CASSLGHGLADEQYF.

The DNA for the CDR3 is TGTGCCAGCAGCCAACCCCTAGCGGGAGGAGAGACCCAGTACTTC. Amino acids: CASSQPLAGGETQYF. The J gene is TRBJ2-5, the V gene TRBV3-1; 11 positions agree with TRBD2. Germline trimming cut 2 bases from V and 4 bases from J; bases unmatched to any gene: 3. The CDR3 spans 15 residues. From germline, CDR1 is LGHDT and CDR2 YNNKEL (reference sequence).

This sequence joins TRBV12-5 and TRBJ2-5; TRBD2 is a possible D gene (5 bases). Germline V gene lookup returns CDR1 LGHNT and CDR2 FRNRAP. The CDR3 totals 15 residues. Trimming took off 5 bases at V and 5 bases at J, with 18 bases between the two ends. DNA of the CDR3: TGTGCTAGTGGTACCATCGAGAAGCGGTGGGAGACCCAGTACTTC. It yields the protein CASGTIEKRWETQYF.

This clonotype was seen just once. The chain combines TRBV14 with TRBJ1-1, with 9 bases that match TRBD1. V trimming: 4 bases; J trimming: 0 bases; junction bases outside the gene matches: 6. This CDR3 is built from 16 residues. CDR1 and CDR2 from the germline V gene are SGHDN and FVKESK. CDR3 nucleotides: TGTGCCAGCAGCCTGACAGGGGGTTCCATGAACACTGAAGCTTTCTTT. Protein sequence: CASSLTGGSMNTEAFF. The full variable domain, with the rest looked up from reference TRBV14 and TRBJ1-1, is EAGVTQFPSHSVIEKGQTVTLRCDPISGHDNLYWYRRVMGKEIKFLLHFVKESKQDESGMPNNRFLAERTGGTYSTLKVQPAELEDSGVYFCASSLTGGSMNTEAFFGQGTRLTVV.

V gene TRBV6-5 combines with J gene TRBJ2-5; perhaps TRBD1 as D (5 bases). There are 14 residues in the CDR3. Germline CDR1 is MNHEY and CDR2 is SVGAGI. V was trimmed by 0 bases and J by 5 bases, leaving 10 bases between them. CDR3 sequence: CASSYSLGVETQYF. DNA of the CDR3: TGTGCCAGCAGTTACTCGCTAGGGGTTGAGACCCAGTACTTC.

The chain joins TRBV7-9 to TRBJ1-4; D is possibly TRBD1 (6 bases). CDR1 and CDR2 from the germline V gene are SEHNR and FQNEAQ (reference sequence). This CDR3 is 17 amino acids long. The V end was cut by 0 bases, the J end by 7 bases, with 18 bases between. In nucleotides, the CDR3 is TGTGCCAGCAGCTTAGCGCCCCTCGGGGGGCGCGTTGAAAAACTGTTTTTT. Translation: CASSLAPLGGRVEKLFF.

The chain is built from TRBV30 and TRBJ2-2, with 10 bases aligning to TRBD1. Germline CDR1 and CDR2: GTSNPN and SVGIG (reference sequence). J lost 5 bases, V lost 4 bases, and 10 bases had no gene match. The CDR3 consists of 16 residues. The CDR3 protein is CAWNPDRGLRTGELFF. The DNA of the CDR3 is TGTGCCTGGAACCCGGACAGGGGGTTACGGACCGGGGAGCTGTTTTTT.

This clonotype was picked up a small number of times. V gene TRBV6-1 combines with J gene TRBJ1-5, with D possibly TRBD1 on 5 matching bases. The CDR3 length is 14 residues. The germline V gene has CDR1 MNHNS and CDR2 SASEGT. V shed 5 bases and J shed 0 bases, with 8 bases lying between them. DNA for the CDR3: TGTGCCAGCAGTTCCACAGGTAGCAATCAGCCCCAGCATTTT. This translates into CASSSTGSNQPQHF.

The chain joins TRBV19 to TRBJ2-1; 10 nucleotides align to TRBD2. The germline CDR1 and CDR2 sequences are LNHDA and SQIVND (reference sequence). The CDR3 runs 14 residues. V lost 1 base to trimming and J lost 10 bases; unmatched junction nucleotides: 4. The CDR3, as DNA: TGTGCCAGTAGTATAGCCGGACTAGCGGTAGAGCAGTTCTTC. Its translation: CASSIAGLAVEQFF.

The chain carries TRBV6-1 and TRBJ2-7, with 7 bases aligning to TRBD2. The CDR3 covers 15 residues. Germline trimming cut 2 bases from V and 5 bases from J; bases unmatched to any gene: 9. The germline CDR1 and CDR2 sequences are MNHNS and SASEGT. The CDR3 here is CASSEWGGGNDEQYF. The CDR3 region has the DNA TGTGCCAGCAGTGAATGGGGGGGTGGGAACGACGAGCAGTACTTC.

V and J are TRBV29-1 and TRBJ2-7; 7 bases fit TRBD1. This CDR3 spans 15 amino acids. The germline V gene encodes CDR1 SQVTM and CDR2 ANQGSEA. V shed 1 base, J shed 2 bases, and the junction held 8 bases outside the gene matches. For the CDR3, the DNA is TGCAGCGTTGAAGGGATTGAGACAGGGACCTACGAGCAGTACTTC. It yields the protein CSVEGIETGTYEQYF.